One T cell receptor (beta chain) is described in this entry. Its specificity is unknown. Investigators performed immunoSEQ version v3.0 at survey level. Sequencing used immunoSEQ multiplex PCR; TCRdb keeps in-frame clones, though not all of them. The sample lists around 18,000 clones, 91% seen once, with approximately 10% in the top ten. The data stem from a study of long-term antiretroviral therapy in people with HIV. Study overall: The 2015 recommendation for immediate ART came about a decade after the earliest samples.

Study conclusions and caveats: Whereas controls had wider CDR3 length ranges, HIV repertoires had narrower ones. Across all time points, the repertoire was dominated by clones that expanded before ART.

V was clipped by 0 bases and J by 0 bases, with 9 bases between them. In germline, CDR1 is GTSNPN, CDR2 SVGIG (reference sequence). The CDR3 is 15 amino acids. The starting material was unsorted PBMCs, obtained 3 years after starting antiretroviral therapy. V is TRBV30 and J is TRBJ2-1; D may be TRBD1 or TRBD2 (6 bases each). This sequence was found in a man aged 45 to 65 with HIV. CDR3 sequence: CAWSVRGHSYNEQFF. CDR3 nucleotide sequence: TGTGCCTGGAGTGTACGGGGGCACTCCTACAATGAGCAGTTCTTC.